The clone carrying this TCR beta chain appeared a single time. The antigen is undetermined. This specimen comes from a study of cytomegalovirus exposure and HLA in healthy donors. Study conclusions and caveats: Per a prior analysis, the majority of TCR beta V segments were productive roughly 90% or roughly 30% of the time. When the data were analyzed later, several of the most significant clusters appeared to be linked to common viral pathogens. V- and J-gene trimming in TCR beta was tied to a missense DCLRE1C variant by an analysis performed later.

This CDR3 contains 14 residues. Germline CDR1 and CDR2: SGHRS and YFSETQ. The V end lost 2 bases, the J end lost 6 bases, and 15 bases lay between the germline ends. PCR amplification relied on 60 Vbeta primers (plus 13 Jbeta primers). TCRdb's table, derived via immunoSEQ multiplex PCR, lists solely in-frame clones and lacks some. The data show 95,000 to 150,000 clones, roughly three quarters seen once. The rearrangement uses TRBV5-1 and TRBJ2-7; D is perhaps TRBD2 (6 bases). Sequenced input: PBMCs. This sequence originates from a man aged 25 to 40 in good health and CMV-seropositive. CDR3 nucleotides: TGCGCCAGCAGCTTCGGGACTCGAAGCTCCGAGCAGTACTTC. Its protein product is CASSFGTRSSEQYF. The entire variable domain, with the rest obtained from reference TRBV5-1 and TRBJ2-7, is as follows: KAGVTQTPRYLIKTRGQQVTLSCSPISGHRSVSWYQQTPGQGLQFLFEYFSETQRNKGNFPGRFSGRQFSNSRSEMNVSTLELGDSALYLCASSFGTRSSEQYFGPGTRLTVT.